This is a list of T cell receptor beta chains from one sample in a study of blood T cell repertoires in COVID-19. TCRdb's table, derived via immunoSEQ multiplex PCR, lists solely in-frame clones and lacks some. The sample contains approximately 140,000 clones, roughly 89% of which appear only once. The sequencing sample was made of peripheral blood. Receptors originate from a woman between 40 and 50 years old with acute or convalescent COVID-19. CDR3s include the opening cysteine and the closing phenylalanine or tryptophan. The D gene is left open where the match is weak. A row's size may be missing; if present it is once, few, many or a size class.

clone_size	d_call	j_call	cdr3_length	v_call	cdr3_nt	cdr3_aa
-	-	TRBJ1-1	12	TRBV10-2	TGCGCCGGGGAGAGTAGGGCCACTGAAGCTTTCTTT	CAGESRATEAFF
-	-	TRBJ2-5	17	TRBV6-2/TRBV6-3	TGTGCCAGCAGTTACACCTTTGATGGAACGGAGAGGGAGACCCAGTACTTC	CASSYTFDGTERETQYF
-	TRBD2	TRBJ2-2	17	TRBV11-2	TGTGCCAGCAGCTCCTCCCCGGGACTAGCCCACACCGGGGAGCTGTTTTTT	CASSSSPGLAHTGELFF
-	-	TRBJ1-1	13	TRBV30	TGTGCCTGGAGGGGGACACGGAACACTGAAGCTTTCTTT	CAWRGTRNTEAFF
-	-	TRBJ2-2	17	TRBV21-1	TGTGCCAGCCTCCACCCGGGACTAGCACAGAACACCGGGGAGCTGTTTTTT	CASLHPGLAQNTGELFF
once	-	TRBJ1-4	15	TRBV6-5	TGTGCCAGCAGTTACTACGGGGGGCCGGGTGAAAAACTGTTTTTT	CASSYYGGPGEKLFF
-	-	TRBJ1-1	15	TRBV7-3	TGTGCCAGCAGCCGAGCCGGGGGGGCGAACACTGAAGCTTTCTTT	CASSRAGGANTEAFF
-	TRBD2	TRBJ2-3	15	TRBV6-6	TGTGCCAGCAGTTACACGGGAGGGGGCACAGATACGCAGTATTTT	CASSYTGGGTDTQYF
-	TRBD2	TRBJ2-7	15	TRBV19	TGTGCCAGTAGTATCCCCGGGACTATACCCTACGAGCAGTACTTC	CASSIPGTIPYEQYF
-	TRBD1	TRBJ2-1	15	TRBV27	TGTGCCAGCAGGGCAGGACAGGGGTATAGGCATGAGCAGTTCTTC	CASRAGQGYRHEQFF
large	TRBD2	TRBJ2-1	19	TRBV6-2/TRBV6-3	TGTGCCAGCAGTTACTCGGGACTAGCGGGACGGAGCTCCTACAATGAGCAGTTCTTC	CASSYSGLAGRSSYNEQFF
-	TRBD2	TRBJ2-1	17	TRBV7-9	TGTGCCAGCAGCTTAGCGTATACCAGCGGGGGGTCAGATGAGCAGTTCTTC	CASSLAYTSGGSDEQFF
-	TRBD2	TRBJ2-2	13	TRBV6-6	TGTGCCAGTGAAGGGACTAATGGCGGGGAGCTGTTTTTT	CASEGTNGGELFF
-	-	TRBJ2-1	16	TRBV7-6	TGTGCCAGCAGCTTAGCGACAATTTTCTCCTACAATGAGCAGTTCTTC	CASSLATIFSYNEQFF
-	TRBD2	TRBJ2-1	15	TRBV5-4	TGTGCCAGCAGCTTGCGACCGGGAGGGTTTAATGAGCAGTTCTTC	CASSLRPGGFNEQFF
-	TRBD1	TRBJ2-5	17	TRBV27	TGTGCCAGCAGTTTATACGGGACAGGGGTTGACCAAGAGACCCAGTACTTC	CASSLYGTGVDQETQYF
-	-	TRBJ1-5	13	TRBV12-3/TRBV12-4	TGTGCCAGCAGTTTATCGGCGGGACAGCCCCAGCATTTT	CASSLSAGQPQHF
-	-	TRBJ2-7	14	TRBV6-5	TGTGCCAGCGCCCCTAGACCCCCATCCTACGAGCAGTACTTC	CASAPRPPSYEQYF
-	-	TRBJ1-1	13	TRBV5-6	TGTGCCAGCAGCTGGGGGCCCCCGGCTGAAGCTTTCTTT	CASSWGPPAEAFF
-	-	TRBJ2-7	13	TRBV6-5	TGTGCCAGCAGCTCTAGGACTGTCTACGAGCAGTACTTC	CASSSRTVYEQYF
-	TRBD1	TRBJ2-1	15	TRBV9	TGTGCCAGCAGCGTCGGGACAGGGGATCACAATGAGCAGTTCTTC	CASSVGTGDHNEQFF
-	-	TRBJ2-7	14	TRBV5-6	TGTGCCAGCAGGCGGACTAATCATGCCTACGAGCAGTACTTC	CASRRTNHAYEQYF
-	-	TRBJ1-1	13	TRBV30	TGTGCCTGGAGCTTACAGGGTTCCACTGAAGCTTTCTTT	CAWSLQGSTEAFF
-	TRBD1	TRBJ1-1	13	TRBV29-1	TGCAGCCTCTGGGGCAGGGGGAGCACTGAAGCTTTCTTT	CSLWGRGSTEAFF
-	-	TRBJ1-5	16	TRBV6-5	TGTGCCAGCAGTTGGGGGGGATTCTATAGCAATCAGCCCCAGCATTTT	CASSWGGFYSNQPQHF
-	TRBD2	TRBJ2-1	15	TRBV12-5	TGTGCTAGTGTCAGGACTAGCGGGATGAACAATGAGCAGTTCTTC	CASVRTSGMNNEQFF
-	-	TRBJ1-1	14	TRBV30	TGTGCCTGGAGTTCGGACAGACAAAACACTGAAGCTTTCTTT	CAWSSDRQNTEAFF
-	-	TRBJ1-5	17	TRBV19	TGTGCCAGTTCCGGGTCCTGGGGGACTAAGGGCAATCAGCCCCAGCATTTT	CASSGSWGTKGNQPQHF
-	-	TRBJ1-1	14	TRBV30	TGTGCCTGGAGTGTGAACAGAGTGAACACTGAAGCTTTCTTT	CAWSVNRVNTEAFF
-	TRBD2	TRBJ2-1	16	TRBV6-2/TRBV6-3	TGTGCCAGCAGCGACCCCGGGACTAGCGCTTACAATGAGCAGTTCTTC	CASSDPGTSAYNEQFF
once	TRBD2	TRBJ2-5	18	TRBV7-2	TGTGCCAGCAGCTTAGGGGCTCTAGCGGTGGGGCGGGGTGAGACCCAGTACTTC	CASSLGALAVGRGETQYF
once	TRBD1	TRBJ1-3	17	TRBV19	TGTGCCAGTAGTTTGTGGACAGGGACCTTCTCTGGAAACACCATATATTTT	CASSLWTGTFSGNTIYF
few	-	TRBJ1-1	14	TRBV6-6	TGTGCCAGCAGTTACCCAGAGACAGGCACTGAAGCTTTCTTT	CASSYPETGTEAFF
-	-	TRBJ2-5	12	TRBV30	TGTGCCTGGAGTCAACAGGCGGTGACCCAGTACTTC	CAWSQQAVTQYF
-	-	TRBJ1-2	13	TRBV27	TGTGCCAGCAGTTCACAGAGGGAGTATGGCTACACCTTC	CASSSQREYGYTF
-	-	TRBJ1-1	13	TRBV5-5	TGTGCCAGCAGCTTGGAAAGGGGGACTGAAGCTTTCTTT	CASSLERGTEAFF
many	TRBD1	TRBJ2-2	16	TRBV6-4	TGTGCCAGCTCCCTTTCCGGGACAGGGGAAGCCGGGGAGCTGTTTTTT	CASSLSGTGEAGELFF
-	-	TRBJ2-7	16	TRBV3-1/TRBV3-2	TGTGCCAGCAGCCAAGATGGGGCGGGGGCCGCCTACGAGCAGTACTTC	CASSQDGAGAAYEQYF
-	TRBD1	TRBJ1-6	16	TRBV10-3	TGTGCCATCAGTCTACAGGGGTCCTTCTATAATTCACCCCTCCACTTT	CAISLQGSFYNSPLHF
once	-	TRBJ1-4	14	TRBV28	TGTGCCAGCAGAGCTACTGGGACTTTGGAAAAACTGTTTTTT	CASRATGTLEKLFF
-	-	TRBJ1-3	12	TRBV5-6	TGTGCCAGCAGCTTTAATTCGGACACCATATATTTT	CASSFNSDTIYF
-	-	TRBJ1-4	17	TRBV5-1	TGCGCCAGCAGCCCTGGTCGGGGCGGAGGGACTAATGAAAAACTGTTTTTT	CASSPGRGGGTNEKLFF
once	TRBD2	TRBJ2-1	15	TRBV3-1/TRBV3-2	TGTGCCAGCAGCCAAGTTCTAGCGGGAAGGGATGAGCAGTTCTTC	CASSQVLAGRDEQFF
-	-	TRBJ2-7	15	TRBV7-2	TGTGCCAGCAGCTTAAGTGGTGTGGGGGGCTACGAGCAGTACTTC	CASSLSGVGGYEQYF
-	TRBD2	TRBJ2-7	16	TRBV4-1	TGCGCCAGCAGCCAAGGGGAAGCGGGAGGGCCGCTCGAGCAGTACTTC	CASSQGEAGGPLEQYF
-	-	TRBJ1-1	15	TRBV21-1	TGTGCCAGCAGCAAACGGGGGGTACTGAACACTGAAGCTTTCTTT	CASSKRGVLNTEAFF
-	-	TRBJ1-1	16	TRBV30	TGTGCCTGGAGTGTAGGGGCAACTCGTCTGGACACTGAAGCTTTCTTT	CAWSVGATRLDTEAFF
-	TRBD1	TRBJ1-1	14	TRBV5-8	TGTGCCAGCAGCCGGACAGGGGGGAACACTGAAGCTTTCTTT	CASSRTGGNTEAFF